The 19 T cell receptor delta chains below come from one sample, sequenced in a study of γδ T cells in repeated Plasmodium falciparum infection. Flow sorting of PBMC yielded separate Vgamma9/Vdelta2+ and Vdelta2-negative gammadelta T cell populations for bulk repertoire analysis. TCRdb reprocessed the multiplex PCR reads using CATT. The sample has tens of thousands of delta-chain clones; around 1.6% are singletons. Sequences were obtained from gamma-delta T cells from blood. The receptors shown here come from a pool of human donors (malaria-infected and uninfected, not separated).

This clone has only a few counts. A read error is the likely source, as a far larger clone sits one nucleotide away. This same CDR3 is encoded by further DNA sequences in the sample. The V gene is TRDV2, but the J gene lacks a call; the table's D gene call, TRDD3, was not cross checked with the DNA. CDR1 GEAIGNYY and CDR2 EKD come from the germline V gene. The CDR3 is made up of 19 amino acids. Written as DNA, the CDR3 is TGTGCCTGTGACACCGTGAAGGGGATTGGTGAAGCGAACACCGATAAACTCATTTTT. This encodes CACDTVKGIGEANTDKLIF.

This clone was counted between two and nine times. The protein that TCRdb holds for this DNA derives from a much larger clone and differs from the translated DNA at residue 7, which likely indicates a read error; the protein shown here is translated from the DNA. The V and J genes are TRDV2 and TRDJ1; D unresolved. TCRdb is silent on the J gene; assignment here came from matching the DNA to germline. Between the trimmed V and J ends, which lost 3 bases and 0 bases, there was a span of 16 bases. Germline V lookup: CDR1 GEAIGNYY, CDR2 EKD. CDR3 length: 16 amino acids. The CDR3 region is CACDPPCTVYTDKLIF. The CDR3, as DNA: TGTGCCTGTGACCCCCCGTGCACAGTGTACACCGATAAACTCATCTTT.

This clone has a count of ten or more. TCRdb's entry gives the protein of a much larger clone, which mismatches this DNA's translation at residue 14, likely from a read error; the protein reported here is translated from the DNA. The genes are TRDV3 and TRDJ1, with 9 positions matching TRDD3. CDR3 length: 18 residues. Germline assignment: CDR1 TVYSNPD and CDR2 GDNSRS (reference sequence). CDR3: CAFNRGRWGIKDTNKLIF. DNA of the CDR3: TGTGCCTTTAACAGGGGTCGTTGGGGGATAAAGGACACCAATAAACTCATCTTT.

This clone was counted many times. The protein recorded in TCRdb matches a much larger clone and deviates from this DNA's translation at residue 15, suggesting a read error; the protein here is obtained by translating the DNA. V usage is TRDV3 and J usage is TRDJ2, with 8 bases lining up with TRDD3. In germline, CDR1 is TVYSNPD, CDR2 GDNSRS (reference sequence). This CDR3 contains 19 residues. This chain's CDR3 is CASPEPTTQYWGSTEQLFF. In DNA, the CDR3 is TGTGCCTCCCCCGAGCCGACTACTCAATACTGGGGGTCGACAGAACAACTCTTCTTT.

Concerning this clone: A far larger clone is a single base away, which makes a read error likely. This specimen includes other DNA sequences encoding the same CDR3. The chain links TRDV1 to TRDJ1; TRDD3 matches 7 bases. J gave up 4 bases and V 1 base, and 18 bases lay outside the gene matches. The CDR3 loop spans 19 amino acids. Germline CDR1 is TSWWSYY and CDR2 is QGS. CDR3 region: CALGEHKADWGARVDKLIF. The CDR3 nucleotides are TGTGCTCTTGGGGAACATAAGGCGGACTGGGGTGCCCGGGTCGATAAACTCATCTTT.

Many counts were recorded for this clone. Other DNA sequences within the sample encode an identical CDR3. This chain connects TRDV2 to TRDJ1; 7 positions agree with TRDD3. Germline CDR1 and CDR2: GEAIGNYY and EKD. J lost 9 bases, V lost 3 bases, and 9 bases had no gene match. CDR3 length: 13 amino acids. The CDR3 reads CACDPLVGDELIF. The CDR3 nucleotides read TGTGCCTGTGACCCTCTGGTGGGGGACGAACTCATCTTT.

Turning to this clone: TCRdb's protein for this DNA is that of a much larger clone and differs from the translation at residue 10, likely a read error; the protein shown is the DNA translation. This chain uses TRDV2 with TRDJ2; 10 nucleotides match TRDD3. J was trimmed by 2 bases and V by 3 bases; bases with no gene match: 8. Germline V gives CDR1 GEAIGNYY, CDR2 EKD. CDR3 length: 17 amino acids. The CDR3 coding sequence is TGTGCCTGTGACCACCTACTGGGGGATGTATTGACAGCACAACTCTTCTTT. Protein sequence: CACDHLLGDVLTAQLFF.

Of note for this clone: This likely traces to a read error, being one base from a far larger clone. This specimen includes other DNA sequences encoding the same CDR3. The rearrangement uses TRDV2 and TRDJ1; 13 bases are shared with TRDD3. CDR1 is GEAIGNYY and CDR2 is EKD in the germline V gene. The CDR3 is 17 amino acids. The CDR3 sequence: CACDYTGGYAYTDKLIF. CDR3 coding DNA: TGCGCCTGTGACTATACTGGGGGATACGCGTACACCGATAAACTCATCTTT.

In this sample, this clone turned up a few times. The TCRdb protein, from a much larger clone, departs from this DNA's translation at residue 7, likely by read error; the protein shown derives from the DNA. The rearrangement uses TRDV1 and TRDJ1, with TRDD3 matching 13 bases. The J gene, missing from TCRdb, was assigned here through DNA to germline matching. CDR1 and CDR2 from the germline V gene are TSWWSYY and QGS. The CDR3 sequence is 21 residues long. The CDR3 bases are TGTGCCCTTGGGCTTACTGGACGTAATAACTGGGGGATACGGTACACCGATAAACTCATCTTT. Protein sequence: CALGLTGRNNWGIRYTDKLIF.

This clone showed up just a few times. A far larger clone is just one base off, so this is likely a read error. At the DNA level, this CDR3 is encoded by other sequences in the same sample as well. The chain has TRDV2 and TRDJ1; 12 bases align to TRDD3. In the absence of a J gene in TCRdb, the DNA was matched to germline to assign it here. The CDR3 contains 16 residues. Germline CDR1 and CDR2: GEAIGNYY and EKD. V lost 7 bases to trimming and J lost 4 bases; unmatched junction nucleotides: 12. The CDR3 nucleotides are TGTGCCTGGGGGTTCTCGTACTGGGGGATACTCGATAAACTCATCTTT. Its protein product is CAWGFSYWGILDKLIF.

This clone was counted only a few times. A read error likely explains why the TCRdb protein, taken from a much larger clone, differs from this DNA's translation at residue 13; the protein shown is translated from the DNA. Other DNA sequences in this sample translate to the same CDR3. The chain joins TRDV1 to TRDJ2; possibly TRDD3 for D (6 bases). The ends were cut back, 2 bases at V and 14 bases at J, with 27 bases in the middle. The V gene's germline CDR1 is TSWWSYY and CDR2 QGS. The CDR3 totals 17 residues. CDR3 loop: CALGEFDWGSLSEQLFF. The CDR3 nucleotides are TGTGCTCTTGGGGAATTTGATTGGGGGTCCTTGTCAGAACAGCTCTTCTTT.

The rearrangement joins TRDV1 to TRDJ1; 9 nucleotides agree with TRDD3. TCRdb records no J gene; here it was assigned by comparing the DNA to germline. Trimming at V came to 0 bases and at J to 0 bases, leaving 11 bases not matched to a gene. CDR3 length: 19 amino acids. The germline V gene encodes CDR1 TSWWSYY and CDR2 QGS. The CDR3 nucleotides read TGTGCTCTTGGGGAACTCCTTCTTACTGGGGGAACCCACACCGATAAACTCATCTTT. Translation gives CALGELLLTGGTHTDKLIF.

In its sample, this clone was seen a few times. A far larger clone is one nucleotide away, so this likely arose from a read error. Distinct nucleotide sequences in the sample also encode this CDR3. This chain connects TRDV1 to TRDJ1, with 11 bases identical to TRDD3. Matching the DNA to germline supplied the J gene, which TCRdb does not give. Per the germline V gene, CDR1 is TSWWSYY and CDR2 is QGS. CDR3 length: 21 amino acids. The ends lost 5 bases at V and 8 bases at J; junction bases unmatched: 28. CDR3 loop: CALGPTWERDVYWGIKIKLIF. In nucleotides, the CDR3 is TGTGCTCTTGGGCCCACCTGGGAACGGGACGTATACTGGGGGATAAAAATAAAACTCATCTTT.

Here the CDR3 reads CALGEESYHEMGKRETALHF. The CDR3 coding sequence is TGTGCTCTTGGGGAAGAGTCGTACCATGAAATGGGCAAAAGGGAGACAGCACTACACTTC. The J gene is uncalled and the V gene is TRDV1; the table assigns TRDD3, which was not confirmed against the DNA. Germline CDR1 TSWWSYY, CDR2 QGS. The length of the CDR3 is 20 residues.

As to this clone: This may be a read error: a much more frequent sequence differs by one nucleotide. The chain combines TRDV1 with TRDJ1; 8 nucleotides match TRDD3. J gave up 2 bases and V 4 bases, and 24 bases lay outside the gene matches. Germline assignment: CDR1 TSWWSYY and CDR2 QGS. The CDR3 has 21 residues. CDR3 loop: CALGGLAAFPFTGGPTDKLIF. The CDR3 DNA sequence: TGTGCTCTTGGGGGACTTGCGGCCTTCCCCTTTACTGGGGGTCCGACCGATAAACTCATCTTT.

On this clone itself: TCRdb pairs this DNA with a much larger clone's protein that differs at residue 12, likely a read error; the protein shown was translated from the DNA. The V call is TRDV1, the J call TRDJ1; unclear D gene. The germline gives CDR1 TSWWSYY, CDR2 QGS. Trimming cost V 3 bases and J 4 bases, with 21 bases left between them. This CDR3 contains 17 residues. The CDR3 region is CALGDNSNSWISDKLIF. CDR3 in DNA: TGTGCTCTTGGGGACAATTCCAACTCCTGGATTAGCGATAAACTCATCTTT.

Of note for this clone: TCRdb shows a much larger clone's protein in place of this DNA's translation, and the two differ at residue 6, likely through a read error; the protein shown is translated from the DNA. The chain carries TRDV1 and TRDJ1; D might be TRDD3 (5 bases). Germline matching of the DNA provided the J gene here, since TCRdb leaves it blank. Trimming pared 1 base from V and 0 bases from J, leaving 15 bases between. There are 17 residues in the CDR3. CDR1 TSWWSYY and CDR2 QGS come from the germline V gene. Here the CDR3 DNA reads TGTGCTCTTGGGGAACGCAGGGGAATACATGACACCGATAAACTCATCTTT. It codes for CALGERRGIHDTDKLIF.

This clone has only a few counts. The protein that TCRdb holds for this DNA derives from a much larger clone and differs from the translated DNA at residue 16, which likely indicates a read error; the protein shown here is translated from the DNA. This chain joins TRDV1 and TRDJ1; 13 nucleotides match TRDD3. Assignment of the J gene here rests on matching the DNA to germline, because TCRdb gives none. CDR3 size: 21 residues. Germline CDR1 reads TSWWSYY; CDR2 reads QGS. V lost 2 bases, J lost 2 bases, and 17 bases stayed unmatched. The CDR3 loop is CALGEVVLHGDWGIRTDKLIF. The DNA of the CDR3 is TGTGCTCTTGGGGAAGTTGTCCTACATGGGGACTGGGGGATACGGACCGATAAACTCATCTTT.

In this sample, this clone turned up many times. This chain links TRDV2 with TRDJ1, with 9 nucleotides matching TRDD3. CDR1 GEAIGNYY and CDR2 EKD come from the germline V gene. V shed 5 bases, J shed 4 bases, and the junction held 10 bases outside the gene matches. This CDR3 is 15 amino acids long. CDR3 sequence reads: CACAHLLGDLDKLIF. CDR3 nucleotide sequence: TGTGCCTGTGCCCACCTACTGGGGGACCTCGATAAACTCATCTTT.